This is a list of T cell receptor beta chains from one sample in a study of blood T cell repertoires in COVID-19. Produced via immunoSEQ multiplex PCR; TCRdb's table is partial and in-frame only. The top ten hold about 3% of the sample, which has 140,000 to 150,000 clones, 70% to 90% seen once. The sequenced sample consisted of peripheral blood. These receptors originate from a woman aged 40 to 49 with active or convalescent COVID-19. CDR3s leave out the opening cysteine and the closing phenylalanine or tryptophan. The order of the fields is V gene, J gene, CDR3 protein.

V: TRBV3-1/TRBV3-2
J: TRBJ1-3
CDR3: ASSQPGYTSSGNTIY

V: TRBV30
J: TRBJ1-1
CDR3: AWATGRTEAF

V: TRBV28
J: TRBJ1-1
CDR3: ASSPRRADTEAF

V: TRBV9
J: TRBJ1-6
CDR3: ASSPGGGRSSPLH

V: TRBV6-5
J: TRBJ1-2
CDR3: ASHRSGAGYT

V: TRBV6-2/TRBV6-3
J: TRBJ1-2
CDR3: ASSPSRKGPNYGYT

V: TRBV5-1
J: TRBJ1-1
CDR3: ASSLTSDTEAF

V: TRBV27
J: TRBJ2-1
CDR3: ASSRAGELDEQF

V: TRBV24-1
J: TRBJ1-2
CDR3: ATSDFDSNYGYT

V: TRBV2
J: TRBJ1-6
CDR3: ASQGDGGNSPLH

V: TRBV7-2
J: TRBJ2-1
CDR3: ASTIYSTRSSYNEQF

V: TRBV18
J: TRBJ2-3
CDR3: ASSPLDRGLNTQY

V: TRBV2
J: TRBJ1-5
CDR3: ASIERVTSNQPQH

V: TRBV2
J: TRBJ1-6
CDR3: ASSPQGYNSPLH

V: TRBV7-9
J: TRBJ1-2
CDR3: ASSLAGAGGYT

V: TRBV18
J: TRBJ2-7
CDR3: ASSPKSRGGVYTYEQY

V: TRBV7-9
J: TRBJ2-5
CDR3: ASSLTGGQETQY

V: TRBV2
J: TRBJ1-5
CDR3: ASSEGTSNQPQH

V: TRBV9
J: TRBJ2-6
CDR3: ASSVEGLTYGANVLT

V: TRBV7-8
J: TRBJ2-5
CDR3: ASSLGGRGETQY

V: TRBV9
J: TRBJ1-2
CDR3: ASSPRDGRGSYGYT

V: TRBV10-1
J: TRBJ2-3
CDR3: ASSTGLAAADTQY

V: TRBV5-5
J: TRBJ1-6
CDR3: ASSWTGPLNNSPLH

V: TRBV6-6
J: TRBJ2-7
CDR3: ASSRHPGGVKYEQY

V: TRBV19
J: TRBJ2-1
CDR3: ASSIRNEQF

V: TRBV4-3
J: TRBJ1-2
CDR3: ASSPSKELGQVYGYT

V: TRBV28
J: TRBJ2-7
CDR3: ASSSPGTYEQY

V: TRBV11-2
J: TRBJ2-1
CDR3: ASSFTRIPGVSEQF

V: TRBV18
J: TRBJ2-7
CDR3: ASSPRGDPYEQY

V: TRBV12-3/TRBV12-4
J: TRBJ2-5
CDR3: ASSLRGETQY

V: TRBV29-1
J: TRBJ1-1
CDR3: SVGLGTEAF

V: TRBV28
J: TRBJ2-7
CDR3: ASLEGQGLEQY

V: TRBV27
J: TRBJ2-1
CDR3: ASSSQGGEQF

V: TRBV28
J: TRBJ1-2
CDR3: ASNRDRGFGYT

V: TRBV27
J: TRBJ2-3
CDR3: ASIRTGVLVGPDTQY

V: TRBV7-2
J: TRBJ1-2
CDR3: ASSLATLARGGGGYT

V: TRBV6-6
J: TRBJ1-2
CDR3: ASRVDRAGDGYT

V: TRBV11-2
J: TRBJ1-2
CDR3: ASSLLLRVNRAPSGYT

V: TRBV30
J: TRBJ2-1
CDR3: AWSPRRETGLLLQSYNEQF

V: TRBV18
J: TRBJ2-7
CDR3: ASSPVAGGPLRLY

V: TRBV2
J: TRBJ2-7
CDR3: ASHRSQSSYEQY

V: TRBV18
J: TRBJ1-3
CDR3: ASSATQTSGNTIY

V: TRBV6-5
J: TRBJ1-1
CDR3: ASSYVSSTEAF

V: TRBV5-1
J: TRBJ2-1
CDR3: ASSFRARGDNEQF

V: TRBV14
J: TRBJ1-4
CDR3: ASSRQGGVGEKLF

V: TRBV11-2
J: TRBJ2-2
CDR3: ATPPGLVNTGELF

V: TRBV6-5
J: TRBJ2-2
CDR3: ASSYNTGGAGELF